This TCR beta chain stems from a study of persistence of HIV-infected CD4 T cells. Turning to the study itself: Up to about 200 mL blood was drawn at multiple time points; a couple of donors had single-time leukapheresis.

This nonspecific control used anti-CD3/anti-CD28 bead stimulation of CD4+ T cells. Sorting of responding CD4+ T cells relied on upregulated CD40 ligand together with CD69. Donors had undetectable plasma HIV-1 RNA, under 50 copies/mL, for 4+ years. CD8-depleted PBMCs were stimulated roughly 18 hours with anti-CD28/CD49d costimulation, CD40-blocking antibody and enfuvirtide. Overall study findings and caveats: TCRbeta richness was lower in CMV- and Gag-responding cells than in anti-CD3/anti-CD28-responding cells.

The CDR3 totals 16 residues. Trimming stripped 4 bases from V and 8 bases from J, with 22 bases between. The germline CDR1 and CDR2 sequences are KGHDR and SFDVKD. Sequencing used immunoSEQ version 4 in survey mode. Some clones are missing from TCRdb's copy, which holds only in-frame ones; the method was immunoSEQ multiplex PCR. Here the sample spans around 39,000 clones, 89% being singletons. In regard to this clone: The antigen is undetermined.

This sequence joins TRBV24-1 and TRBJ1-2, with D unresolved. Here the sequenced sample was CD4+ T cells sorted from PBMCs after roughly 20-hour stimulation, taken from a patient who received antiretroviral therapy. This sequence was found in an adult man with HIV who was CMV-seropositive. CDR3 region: CATSDQTVLVKEGYTF. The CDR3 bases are TGTGCCACCAGTGACCAAACGGTCTTAGTCAAGGAAGGCTACACCTTC.